The 2 T cell receptor beta chains below were found in one sample sequenced in a study of T cell changes during pregnancy in multiple sclerosis. The repertoire was sequenced with immunoSEQ multiplex PCR; TCRdb's copy has only in-frame clones and lacks some. Of fewer than 80,000 clones listed, around 90% are singletons. The sequencing here drew on peripheral blood, taken in the first trimester of pregnancy. These receptors came from a female donor in good health, enrolled as a control in a pregnancy study.

This chain joins TRBV5-5 and TRBJ1-3; D remains ambiguous. This CDR3 is 16 amino acids long. In germline, CDR1 is SGHKS, CDR2 YYEKEE (reference sequence). Trimming left V 4 bases short and J 1 base short, with 15 bases between. This CDR3 is CASSTVPTLSGNTIYF. CDR3 DNA sequence: TGTGCCAGCAGCACCGTGCCTACCCTATCTGGAAACACCATATATTTT.

The CDR3 protein is CASSSKYEQYF. As DNA, the CDR3 is TGTGCCAGCAGCTCTAAGTACGAGCAGTACTTC. The J gene is TRBJ2-7, the V gene TRBV7-9; D is unresolved. Trimming pared 4 bases from V and 4 bases from J, leaving 5 bases between. Germline V gene sequence: CDR1 SEHNR, CDR2 FQNEAQ (reference sequence). This CDR3 is built from 11 residues. Combining the CDR3 with reference TRBV7-9 and TRBJ2-7 gives the whole variable domain DTGVSQNPRHKITKRGQNVTFRCDPISEHNRLYWYRQTLGQGPEFLTYFQNEAQLEKSRLLSDRFSAERPKGSFSTLEIQRTEQGDSAMYLCASSSKYEQYFGPGTRLTVT.